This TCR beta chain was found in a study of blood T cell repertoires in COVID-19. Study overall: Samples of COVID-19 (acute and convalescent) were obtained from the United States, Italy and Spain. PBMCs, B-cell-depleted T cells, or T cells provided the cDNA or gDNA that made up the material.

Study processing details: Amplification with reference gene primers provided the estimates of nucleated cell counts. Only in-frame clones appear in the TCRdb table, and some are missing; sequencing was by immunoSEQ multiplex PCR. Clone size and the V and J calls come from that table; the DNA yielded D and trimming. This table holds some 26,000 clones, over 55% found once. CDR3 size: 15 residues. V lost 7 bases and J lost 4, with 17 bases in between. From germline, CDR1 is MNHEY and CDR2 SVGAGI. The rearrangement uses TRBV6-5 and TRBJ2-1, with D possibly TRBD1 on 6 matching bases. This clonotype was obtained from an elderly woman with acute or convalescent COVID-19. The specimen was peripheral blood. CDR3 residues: CASNRGRGFYNEQFF. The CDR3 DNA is TGTGCCAGCAATCGGGGCAGGGGATTTTACAATGAGCAGTTCTTC.